The following is a TCR beta chain sequence with its context. This clonotype was detected once. Its antigen target is currently unknown. Base qualities are not recorded, but no much larger clone differs from it by a single base. A single read offers scant evidence. Peripheral blood CD8+ and CD4+ T cells from healthy donors, Susac syndrome patients and multiple sclerosis patients were profiled using high-throughput TCR beta sequencing. The Susac syndrome patients fulfilled recently defined diagnostic criteria for either definite or probable disease. Bulk CD8+ and CD4+ T cells were purified by magnetic negative isolation, whereas CD8+ TEMRA cells were enriched by FACS. Blood was drawn into EDTA tubes, processed within 24 hours, and PBMCs were isolated by density gradient centrifugation. PBMCs intended for TCR sequencing were frozen in liquid nitrogen and were later thawed in a 37 degrees C water bath. Purity of sorted or isolated CD4+, CD8+ and CD8+ TEMRA cells was at least 90%.

The CDR3 has 14 amino acids, counting the end cysteine and phenylalanine. The sequence is cut down to CDR3 DNA, 42 bases in frame from base 1. V loses 5 bases, J loses 0 bases, and the germline ends lie 10 bases apart. The germline V gene (reference sequence) gives CDR1 as LGHDT and CDR2 as YNNKEL. The sample comes from a study of CD8 T cells in Susac syndrome (dated by TCRdb to the late 2010s). Regarding the research as a whole: Among the sequenced Susac syndrome patients, five or six had clinically active disease and eight were in clinical remission. At blood withdrawal, Susac syndrome patients were therapy-naive, treated with corticosteroids (with IVIg additionally given to some), or treated with IVIg alone. CD8+ T cell repertoire clonality was compared between some 12 healthy donors, approximately 14 Susac syndrome patients and around 15 multiple sclerosis patients. The study used repertoire sequencing to test whether antigen drove CD8+ T cell activation and differentiation in Susac syndrome.

Summary of the overall study and its limitations: The number of individuals in the TCR sequencing and HLA analysis was recognized as being relatively small. Sixteen Susac-specific public clones were identified in the total CD8+ repertoire, and roughly five Susac-specific public clones were identified in the CD8+ TEMRA repertoire. Susac syndrome CD8+ repertoires showed clonal expansion, highest in CD8+ TEMRA cells and greater in clinically active than remitting patients.

RNA was extracted using the RNeasy kit, and roughly 0.5 to 1 microgram was reverse transcribed with random hexamers. The immunoSEQ multiplex PCR assay, covering 54 Vbeta and 13 Jbeta segments, was used to amplify TCR beta CDR3 regions. Bias from PCR amplification was corrected by using a synthetic template baseline for primer optimization and for computational correction. The authors' analysis ran thus. Only productive sequences were kept, with reads annotated to V, D and J genes according to IMGT and analyzed in immunoSEQ Analyzer. Clonality was computed as one minus Shannon entropy normalized by log2 of the number of productive unique sequences. For each patient and control, public and private clones were evaluated within the 100 most prevalent clones. Clones were defined as Susac-specific when absent from the healthy and MS cohorts, from roughly 1,100 published viral clones and from other ImmuneACCESS disease sequences. TCRdb reran the public reads through fastp at Q25 and MiXCR, keeping productive beta chains. Every distinct CDR3 protein forms one entry, paired with its most common genes and DNA. The V and J calls reflect TCRdb's pipeline rather than the authors' work. This sample has some 130,000 distinct CDR3 sequences in its table, and approximately 95% of those were observed once. In total, the top ten clones hold about 0.18% of the sample.

Material for sequencing was CD8+ T cells from PBMCs. The chain is made from TRBV3-1 and TRBJ2-5; no confident D gene assignment can be made. This receptor was obtained from a human donor with Susac syndrome. The CDR3 is CASSEDADQETQYF. In nucleotide form, the sequence is TGTGCCAGCAGCGAGGATGCGGACCAAGAGACCCAGTACTTC.